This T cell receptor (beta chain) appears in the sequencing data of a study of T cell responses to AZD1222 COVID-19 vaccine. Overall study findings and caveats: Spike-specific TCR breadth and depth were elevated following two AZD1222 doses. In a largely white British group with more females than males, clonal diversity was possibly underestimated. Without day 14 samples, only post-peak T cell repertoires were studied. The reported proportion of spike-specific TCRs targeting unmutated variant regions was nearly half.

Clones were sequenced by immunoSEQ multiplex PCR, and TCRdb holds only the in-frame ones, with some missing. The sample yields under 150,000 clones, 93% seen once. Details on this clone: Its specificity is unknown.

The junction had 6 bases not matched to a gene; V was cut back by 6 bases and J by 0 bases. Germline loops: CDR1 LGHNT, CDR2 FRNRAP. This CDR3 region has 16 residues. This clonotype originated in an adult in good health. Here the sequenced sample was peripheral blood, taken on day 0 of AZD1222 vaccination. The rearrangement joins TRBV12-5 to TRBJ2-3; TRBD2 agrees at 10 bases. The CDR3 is CASGTSGRVSTDTQYF. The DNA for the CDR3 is TGTGCTAGTGGCACGAGCGGGAGGGTGAGCACAGATACGCAGTATTTT.